The source of this TCR beta chain is a study of shared clonotypes between healthy human individuals. General observations from the study: It was expected that sequencing depth would affect clonotype sharing among donors.

Looked up from germline, CDR1 is MNHNS and CDR2 is SASEGT. V lost 4 bases and J 0 bases, leaving 15 bases between the germline ends. CDR3 length: 16 amino acids. On this clone: No antigen is known for it.

How the authors handled the data: Filtering of immunoSEQ junctional sequences could not match full-length read filtering. Generated by immunoSEQ multiplex PCR, the TCRdb table keeps only in-frame clones and is missing some. V and J calls and clone size are given by that table; D and trimming were obtained from the DNA. The sample has some 630,000 clones, approximately 96% seen once. Naive CD8 populations comprised CD45RO-negative cells positively selected for CCR7, excluding terminally differentiated effector memory CD45RA+ cells. The sequenced sample consisted of naive CD8+ T cells sorted from blood. This TCR derives from a woman between 25 and 40 years old in good health. The J gene is TRBJ1-2, the V gene TRBV6-1; D gene ambiguous. The CDR3, as DNA: TGTGCCAGCAGTGTGGCAGAAGTGGGAACTAACTATGGCTACACCTTC. Amino acids: CASSVAEVGTNYGYTF.